Sequencing of this TCR beta chain was carried out in a study of blood T cells in healthy people across ages. Together with a sample-barcoded 5' primer, a J-beta primer mix was included in a second PCR lasting roughly 6 to 12 cycles. One entry per CDR3 protein, called by TCRdb with MiXCR from the 5' RACE reads. The table includes 890,000 or so distinct CDR3 sequences, around two thirds detected once. A word on this clonotype: Its antigen is unidentified.

Study-level results: Among long-lived donors, naive CD4+ cells were more numerous and diversity higher than in aged donors. It was held that the diversity estimates obtained from one million T cells were underestimates.

Germline CDR1 is MNHEY and CDR2 is SVGEGT. The CDR3 has 14 residues. Trimming took 5 bases from V and 7 from J; bases not matched to a gene: 10. Sequenced input: blood. The genes are TRBV6-2 or TRBV6-3 and TRBJ1-2; TRBD1 matches at 7 bases. The TCR comes from a man under 40 in good health. The CDR3 is CASSDQTGIFGYTF. The CDR3 DNA reads as TGTGCCAGCAGTGACCAGACAGGGATCTTTGGCTACACCTTC.